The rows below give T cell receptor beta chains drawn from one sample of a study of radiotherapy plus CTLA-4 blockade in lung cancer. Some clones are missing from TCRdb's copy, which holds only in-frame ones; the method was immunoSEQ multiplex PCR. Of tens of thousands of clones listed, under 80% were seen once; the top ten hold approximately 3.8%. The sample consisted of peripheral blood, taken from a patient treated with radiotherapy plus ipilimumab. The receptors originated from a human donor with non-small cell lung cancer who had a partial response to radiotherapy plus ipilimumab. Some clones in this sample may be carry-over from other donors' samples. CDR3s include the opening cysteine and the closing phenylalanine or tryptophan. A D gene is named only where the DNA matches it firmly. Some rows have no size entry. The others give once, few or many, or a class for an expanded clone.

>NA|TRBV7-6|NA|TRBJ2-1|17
CASSLTGGQSSYNEQFF
TGTGCCAGCAGCTTGACCGGTGGGCAGAGCTCCTACAATGAGCAGTTCTTC
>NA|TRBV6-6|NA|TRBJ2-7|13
CASSGEASYEQYF
TGTGCCAGTTCAGGGGAAGCCTCCTACGAGCAGTACTTC
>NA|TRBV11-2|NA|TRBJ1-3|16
CASSLASVTTGNTIYF
TGTGCCAGCAGCTTGGCCAGCGTGACCACTGGAAACACCATATATTTT
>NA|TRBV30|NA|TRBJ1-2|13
CAWSGDSVYGYTF
TGTGCCTGGAGTGGGGACTCTGTCTATGGCTACACCTTC
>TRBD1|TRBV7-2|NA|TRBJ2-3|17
CASSLAGQGAVTDTQYF
TGTGCCAGCAGCTTAGCAGGCCAGGGGGCGGTCACAGATACGCAGTATTTT
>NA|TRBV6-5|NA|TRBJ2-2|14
CASRNAAIGGELFF
TGTGCCAGCCGAAACGCGGCGATTGGCGGGGAGCTGTTTTTT
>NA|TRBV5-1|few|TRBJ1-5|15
CASSLGVQGHQPQHF
TGCGCCAGCAGCTTGGGTGTTCAGGGCCATCAGCCCCAGCATTTT
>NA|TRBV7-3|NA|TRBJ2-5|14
CASSLTGTGETQYF
TGTGCCAGCAGCTTAACGGGCACAGGAGAGACCCAGTACTTC
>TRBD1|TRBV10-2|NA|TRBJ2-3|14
CASMGQGGTDTQYF
TGCGCCAGCATGGGACAGGGCGGAACAGATACGCAGTATTTT
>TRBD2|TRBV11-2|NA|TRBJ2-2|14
CASSPGGRAGELFF
TGTGCCAGCAGCCCCGGGGGGAGGGCCGGGGAGCTGTTTTTT
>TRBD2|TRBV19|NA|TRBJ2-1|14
CASSTPGTSNEQFF
TGTGCCAGTAGTACCCCCGGGACTAGCAATGAGCAGTTCTTC
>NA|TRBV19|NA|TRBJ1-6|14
CATRQAAFNSPLHF
TGTGCCACCCGACAGGCCGCTTTTAATTCACCCCTCCACTTT
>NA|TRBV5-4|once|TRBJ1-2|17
CASSLDRSVSDHYGYTF
TGTGCCAGCAGCTTGGACCGTAGCGTATCTGACCACTATGGCTACACCTTC
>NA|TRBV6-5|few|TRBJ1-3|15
CASSYSRSSGNTIYF
TGTGCCAGCAGTTACTCGAGGAGCTCTGGAAACACCATATATTTT
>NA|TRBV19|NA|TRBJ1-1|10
CASHDTEAFF
TGTGCCAGTCATGACACTGAAGCTTTCTTT
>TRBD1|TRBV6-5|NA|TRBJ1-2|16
CASSYTGQGVDYGHTF
TGTGCCAGCAGTTACACGGGACAGGGTGTGGACTATGGCCACACCTTC
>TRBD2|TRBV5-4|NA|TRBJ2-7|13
CASGLAGSYEQYF
TGTGCCAGCGGTTTAGCGGGATCCTACGAGCAGTACTTC
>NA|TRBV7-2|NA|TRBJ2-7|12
CASSQTVRGLHF
TGTGCCAGCAGCCAAACTGTGCGGGGGCTACACTTC
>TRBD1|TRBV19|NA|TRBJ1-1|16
CASSNYPGQVNTEAFF
TGTGCCAGTAGTAACTACCCGGGACAGGTTAACACTGAAGCTTTCTTT
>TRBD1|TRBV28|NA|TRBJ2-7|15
CASSLTGTADYEQYF
TGTGCCAGCAGTTTAACCGGGACAGCCGACTACGAGCAGTACTTC
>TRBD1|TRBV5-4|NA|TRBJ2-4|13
CASSVQDRGRKYF
TGTGCCAGCAGCGTACAAGACAGGGGTAGGAAATACTTC
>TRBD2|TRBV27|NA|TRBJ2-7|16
CASSQERTGGVSEQYF
TGTGCCAGCAGTCAAGAGAGGACGGGAGGGGTTTCAGAGCAGTACTTC
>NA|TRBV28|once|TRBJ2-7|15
CASSLSRGSSYEQYF
TGTGCCAGCAGTTTATCGCGTGGTAGCTCCTACGAGCAGTACTTC
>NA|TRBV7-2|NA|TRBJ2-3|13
CASSLPSGDTQYF
TGTGCCAGCAGCCTGCCCAGCGGGGATACGCAGTATTTT
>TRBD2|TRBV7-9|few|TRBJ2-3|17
CASSPKASGGASDTQYF
TGTGCCAGCAGCCCCAAAGCTAGCGGGGGGGCTTCAGATACGCAGTATTTT
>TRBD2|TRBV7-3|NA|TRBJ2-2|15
CASSPRTSDTGELFF
TGTGCCAGCAGCCCCCGGACTAGCGACACCGGGGAGCTGTTTTTT
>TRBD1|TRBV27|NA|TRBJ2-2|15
CASSWTGALTGELFF
TGTGCCAGCAGTTGGACAGGGGCCCTCACCGGGGAGCTGTTTTTT
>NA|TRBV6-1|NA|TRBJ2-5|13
CASSENSQETQYF
TGTGCCAGCAGTGAAAACAGCCAAGAGACCCAGTACTTC
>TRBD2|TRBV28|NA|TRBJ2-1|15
CASQVSGGGFSEQFF
TGTGCCAGCCAAGTTAGCGGGGGTGGTTTTAGTGAGCAGTTCTTC
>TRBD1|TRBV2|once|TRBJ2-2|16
CASSEGGQGYTGELFF
TGTGCCAGCAGTGAGGGGGGACAGGGTTACACCGGGGAGCTGTTTTTT
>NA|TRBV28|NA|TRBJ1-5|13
CATTDRAYQPQHF
TGTGCCACAACGGACAGAGCTTATCAGCCCCAGCATTTT
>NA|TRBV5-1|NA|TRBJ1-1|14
CASSLGVGITEAFF
TGCGCCAGCAGCTTGGGGGTCGGGATAACTGAAGCTTTCTTT
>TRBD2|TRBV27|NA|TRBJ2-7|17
CASSRDSGRSSSYEQYF
TGTGCCAGCAGTCGGGATAGCGGGAGATCCAGCTCCTACGAGCAGTACTTC
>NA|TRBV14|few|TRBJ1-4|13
CASSQDISGKLFF
TGTGCCAGCAGCCAAGACATCTCGGGAAAACTGTTTTTT
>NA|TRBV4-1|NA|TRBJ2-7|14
CASSQDHNRYEQYF
TGCGCCAGCAGCCAAGACCATAACAGGTACGAGCAGTACTTC
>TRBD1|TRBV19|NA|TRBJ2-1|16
CASSPIQGRGLNEQFF
TGTGCCAGTAGTCCGATCCAGGGCAGGGGGCTAAATGAGCAGTTCTTC
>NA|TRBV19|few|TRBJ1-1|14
CASSIVPGSTEAFF
TGTGCCAGTAGTATAGTGCCGGGGAGCACTGAAGCTTTCTTT
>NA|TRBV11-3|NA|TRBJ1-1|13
CASSSLPYTEAFF
TGTGCCAGCAGTTCCCTCCCCTACACTGAAGCTTTCTTT
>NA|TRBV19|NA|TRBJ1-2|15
CASSMQAATFYGYTF
TGTGCCAGTAGTATGCAGGCCGCTACCTTTTATGGCTACACCTTC
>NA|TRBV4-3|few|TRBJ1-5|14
CASSQDSSNQPQHF
TGCGCCAGCAGCCAAGATTCAAGCAATCAGCCCCAGCATTTT
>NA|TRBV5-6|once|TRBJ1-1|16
CASSLAFREGNTEAFF
TGTGCCAGCAGCTTGGCCTTTAGGGAGGGGAACACTGAAGCTTTCTTT
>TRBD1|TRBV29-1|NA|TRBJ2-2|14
CSVGWTGNTGELFF
TGCAGCGTTGGGTGGACAGGGAACACCGGGGAGCTGTTTTTT